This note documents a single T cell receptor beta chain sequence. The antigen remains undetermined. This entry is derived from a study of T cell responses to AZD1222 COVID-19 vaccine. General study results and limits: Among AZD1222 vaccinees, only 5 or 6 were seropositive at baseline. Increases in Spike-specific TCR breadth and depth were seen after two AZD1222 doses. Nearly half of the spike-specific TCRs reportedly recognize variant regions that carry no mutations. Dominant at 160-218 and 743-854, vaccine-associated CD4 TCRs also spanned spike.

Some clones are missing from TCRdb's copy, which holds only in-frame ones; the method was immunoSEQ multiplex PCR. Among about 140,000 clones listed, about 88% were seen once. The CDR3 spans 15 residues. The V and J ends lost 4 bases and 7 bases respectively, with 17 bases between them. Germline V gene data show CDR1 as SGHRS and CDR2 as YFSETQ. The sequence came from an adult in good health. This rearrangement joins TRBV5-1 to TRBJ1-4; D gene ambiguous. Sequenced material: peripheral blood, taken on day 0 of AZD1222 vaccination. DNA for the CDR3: TGCGCCAGCAGCCCTCAGAGCGCCGGTTCTGAAAAACTGTTTTTT. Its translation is CASSPQSAGSEKLFF.